The entry that follows covers one T cell receptor beta chain sequence. Its antigen remains unidentified. The sample belongs to a study of T-cell memory formation after mild COVID-19. Study overall: TCR clusters showed largely donor specificity.

The CDR3 loop spans 17 amino acids. V shed 0 bases and J shed 0 bases, with 12 bases lying between them. Germline lookup yields CDR1 LNHDA and CDR2 SQIVND (reference sequence). TCRdb fed the 5' RACE reads into MiXCR, producing one record per CDR3 protein. Of fewer than 450,000 distinct CDR3 sequences in the sample, less than 25% are singletons; the top ten hold around 8.8%. Findings and limits, study-wide: Second-wave clones that peaked on day 37 lacked confirmed SARS-CoV-2 specificity. Certain responding clones were present in pre-infection memory, suggesting participation of cross-reactive memory.

The TCR was taken from an adult woman who had mild COVID-19 (a few samples of this study predate the infection). Cell type and time point are not known. The rearrangement links TRBV19 to TRBJ1-3; D perhaps matches TRBD1 (5 bases). Sequencing used PBMCs or a T cell subset sorted from them (not recorded which). This chain's CDR3 is CASSIDPGLNSGNTIYF. CDR3 coding DNA: TGTGCCAGTAGTATAGATCCGGGACTGAACTCTGGAAACACCATATATTTT.